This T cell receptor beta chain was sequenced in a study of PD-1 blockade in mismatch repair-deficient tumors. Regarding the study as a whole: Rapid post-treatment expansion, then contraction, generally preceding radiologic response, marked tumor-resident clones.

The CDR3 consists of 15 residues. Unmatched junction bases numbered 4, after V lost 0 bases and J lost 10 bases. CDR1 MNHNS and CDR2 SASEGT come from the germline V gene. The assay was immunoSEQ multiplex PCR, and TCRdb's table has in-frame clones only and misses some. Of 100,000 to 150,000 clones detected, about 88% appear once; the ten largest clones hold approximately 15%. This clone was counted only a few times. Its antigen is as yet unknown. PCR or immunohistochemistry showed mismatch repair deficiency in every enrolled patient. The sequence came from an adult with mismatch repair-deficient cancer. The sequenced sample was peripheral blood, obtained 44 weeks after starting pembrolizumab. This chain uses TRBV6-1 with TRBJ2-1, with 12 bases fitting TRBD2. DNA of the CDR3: TGTGCCAGCAGTGAAGCGACTAGCGGGAGCCACGAGCAGTTCTTC. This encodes CASSEATSGSHEQFF.